The text below deals with one T cell receptor (beta chain). The data derive from a study of T cell changes during pregnancy in multiple sclerosis. Libraries were prepared by immunoSEQ multiplex PCR; TCRdb keeps only in-frame clonotypes and omits some of them. The sample yields about 40,000 clones, roughly 93% seen once. Germline loops: CDR1 GTSNPN, CDR2 SVGIG (reference sequence). V dropped 2 bases and J dropped 3 bases, with 10 bases sitting between them. CDR3 length equals 13 residues. This TCR was recovered from a female donor with multiple sclerosis, enrolled in a pregnancy study. The specimen comprised CD4+ T cells from peripheral blood mononuclear cells, sampled in the first trimester of pregnancy. The rearrangement joins TRBV30 to TRBJ1-2, with a tentative D call TRBD1 (5 bases). CDR3 amino acids: CAWSKGADYGYTF. CDR3 coding DNA: TGTGCCTGGAGTAAAGGGGCCGACTATGGCTACACCTTC.